The sample holds many counts of the clone carrying this T cell receptor beta chain. Its antigen is still unknown. The data belong to a study of identical twins. General observations from the study: Twins showed weaker excess sharing in their beta out-of-frame sequences.

Germline CDR1 and CDR2: SQVTM and ANQGSEA. The CDR3 loop spans 14 amino acids. Between the trimmed V and J ends, which lost 4 bases and 0 bases, there was a span of 13 bases. The cDNA had a unique molecular identifier and a template-switch universal primer site. MiXCR was run by TCRdb on the 5' RACE reads, yielding one entry per CDR3 protein. The sample consists of approximately 630,000 distinct CDR3 sequences, just over 7% of them appearing once. This sample was also put to use in a study of yellow fever vaccine responses in identical twins. That study adds: Reportedly, twins' vaccine T cell responses looked partly convergent and partly personalized.

This sequence originates from a woman between 18 and 30 years old in good health. This rearrangement joins TRBV29-1 to TRBJ2-7; D may correspond to TRBD1 or TRBD2 (6 bases each). The sequencing input was PBMCs. This CDR3 reads CSVGWGAGSYEQYF. DNA of the CDR3: TGCAGCGTTGGTTGGGGGGCGGGCTCCTACGAGCAGTACTTC.